The TCR beta chain under discussion was sequenced for a study of blood T cell repertoires in COVID-19. In germline, CDR1 is LGHDT, CDR2 YNNKEL (reference sequence). V lost 1 base, J lost 3 bases, and 12 bases lay in between. The CDR3 covers 15 residues. Assay: immunoSEQ multiplex PCR; the TCRdb copy retains only in-frame clones and omits some. The sample gives about 87,000 clones, over 80% of which show up once; less than 2.5% is in the top ten. The receptor was derived from a woman between 65 and 79 years old with acute or convalescent COVID-19. The gene calls are TRBV3-1 (or the pseudogene TRBV3-2) and TRBJ1-1; possible D gene TRBD1, 6 bases. The sample consisted of peripheral blood. The CDR3 loop reads CASSQAGGPDTEAFF. CDR3 nucleotide sequence: TGTGCCAGCAGCCAAGCGGGGGGCCCGGACACTGAAGCTTTCTTT.